Reported below is one TCR beta chain. This entry is derived from a study of T cells expressing NK-cell markers. The CDR3 covers 15 residues. In germline, CDR1 is SNHLY, CDR2 FYNNEI. After re-calling the 5' RACE reads, TCRdb lists one entry per CDR3 protein, DNA absent. In total, the table holds about 460,000 distinct CDR3 sequences. The clonotype was recovered from a woman aged 50 to 60 in good health. V is TRBV2 and J is TRBJ2-5; absent DNA, TCRdb's TRBD2 call cannot be checked. Material for sequencing was blood T cells: a sorted CD56 or NKG2C T cell subset, CD4+ or CD8+ T cells, or bulk PBMC T cells (not recorded which). CDR3 sequence: CASSEVRGPQETQYF.